These 27 T cell receptor beta chains were sequenced from one sample in a study of cytomegalovirus exposure and HLA in healthy donors. Researchers ran the PCR with 60 Vbeta and 13 Jbeta primers. The repertoire was sequenced with immunoSEQ multiplex PCR; TCRdb's copy has only in-frame clones and lacks some. The sample shows 100,000 to 150,000 clones, about 81% of them seen only once. Sequencing input: PBMCs. The receptors here all came from a woman aged 25-40 years in good health and CMV-seronegative.

The chain joins TRBV29-1 to TRBJ2-2, with TRBD2 identical over 8 bases. The J segment lost 5 bases and the V segment lost 0 bases, leaving 5 bases of the junction unmatched. The length of the CDR3 is 15 residues. From germline, CDR1 is SQVTM and CDR2 ANQGSEA. CDR3 bases: TGCAGCGTTGAAGAAGGGACGGGGGGGACCGGGGAGCTGTTTTTT. Its protein product is CSVEEGTGGTGELFF.

The rearrangement joins TRBV11-2 to TRBJ2-7, with D possibly matching TRBD2 (6 bases). The germline V gene encodes CDR1 SGHAT and CDR2 FQNNGV. The V end was cut by 6 bases, the J end by 0 bases, with 12 bases between. This CDR3 is 14 amino acids long. The CDR3 nucleotides are TGTGCCAGCAGTACCGGGACTTTCTCCTACGAGCAGTACTTC. Residues: CASSTGTFSYEQYF. Complete variable domain (other parts from reference TRBV11-2 and TRBJ2-7): EAGVAQSPRYKIIEKRQSVAFWCNPISGHATLYWYQQILGQGPKLLIQFQNNGVVDDSQLPKDRFSAERLKGVDSTLKIQPAKLEDSAVYLCASSTGTFSYEQYFGPGTRLTVT.

The J gene is TRBJ2-7, the V gene TRBV9, with TRBD2 matching over 8 bases. V dropped 0 bases and J dropped 2; count of bases not matched to a gene: 10. The germline V gene encodes CDR1 SGDLS and CDR2 YYNGEE. The CDR3 runs to 17 residues. Here the CDR3 DNA reads TGTGCCAGCAGCGTAGAACGGAGTACTAGCGGAACCTACGAGCAGTACTTC. It codes for CASSVERSTSGTYEQYF.

The chain is built from TRBV15 and TRBJ2-5; no clear D. This CDR3 comprises 14 residues. Germline CDR1 is LNHNV and CDR2 is YYDKDF (reference sequence). The V end lost 3 bases, the J end lost 1 base, and 9 bases lay between the germline ends. The CDR3 is CATSSPQIQETQYF. The CDR3 region has the DNA TGTGCCACCAGCAGCCCCCAGATCCAAGAGACCCAGTACTTC.

This clone showed up just once. This chain connects TRBV6-6 to TRBJ2-5; D gene unclear. This CDR3 spans 12 amino acids. V was pared by 1 base and J by 5 bases, with 5 bases between. Germline V gene data show CDR1 as MNHNY and CDR2 as SVGAGI (reference sequence). The CDR3 DNA is TGTGCCAGCAGTTACTACGAGGAGACCCAGTACTTC. It specifies CASSYYEETQYF.

The chain employs TRBV6-5 and TRBJ1-2; 7 nucleotides align to TRBD1. V shed 2 bases and J 3 bases; nucleotides not matched to a gene: 3. The CDR3 loop spans 14 amino acids. Germline assignment: CDR1 MNHEY and CDR2 SVGAGI. The chain's CDR3 is CASSYHDRDYGYTF. In DNA form, the CDR3 reads TGTGCCAGCAGTTACCACGACAGGGACTATGGCTACACCTTC.

The V call is TRBV6-1, the J call TRBJ1-5; the match to TRBD1 covers 8 bases. The CDR3 runs 16 residues. Trimming cost V 0 bases and J 7 bases; bases outside gene matches: 8. CDR1 MNHNS and CDR2 SASEGT come from the germline V gene. The CDR3 nucleotides are TGTGCCAGCAGTGAAGCGGGGCAGGGGGCAGGGCAGCCCCAGCATTTT. As protein: CASSEAGQGAGQPQHF.

This clone was recorded a few times. The chain uses TRBV4-2 and TRBJ2-6; TRBD2 might be the D (7 bases). V lost 1 base and J lost 0, with 13 bases in between. This CDR3 has 18 amino acids. Germline CDR1 LGHNA, CDR2 YNFKEQ. CDR3 residues: CASSQGGGMSSGANVLTF. CDR3 nucleotide sequence: TGTGCCAGCAGCCAAGGGGGGGGCATGAGCTCTGGGGCCAACGTCCTGACTTTC.

This rearrangement joins TRBV5-1 to TRBJ2-1; D perhaps matches TRBD2 (6 bases). Per germline, CDR1 SGHRS and CDR2 YFSETQ. Between the trimmed V and J ends, which lost 4 bases and 7 bases, there was a span of 15 bases. The CDR3 runs to 14 residues. The CDR3, as DNA: TGCGCCAGCAGCCGGAGGGGTTCGGGGAATGAGCAGTTCTTC. Translated, it gives CASSRRGSGNEQFF.

This CDR3 is CASSVGGTVNTEAFF. DNA of the CDR3: TGTGCCAGCAGCGTAGGGGGGACAGTCAACACTGAAGCTTTCTTT. This chain links TRBV9 with TRBJ1-1, with TRBD1 matching 7 bases. Germline V CDR1 and CDR2: SGDLS, YYNGEE. The CDR3 has 15 residues. Trimming at V came to 0 bases and at J to 2 bases, leaving 4 bases not matched to a gene.

V gene TRBV4-1 combines with J gene TRBJ1-3; 10 bases line up with TRBD1. V lost 2 bases and J lost 0; bases outside the gene matches: 16. Germline V gene sequence: CDR1 MGHRA, CDR2 YSYEKL. CDR3 length: 21 amino acids. Here the CDR3 reads CASSQPRQGAISESSGNTIYF. For the CDR3, the DNA is TGCGCCAGCAGCCAACCCCGACAGGGGGCTATATCAGAAAGCTCTGGAAACACCATATATTTT.

The chain joins TRBV9 to TRBJ1-1, with 7 bases matching TRBD1. Trimming removed 0 bases from V and 0 bases from J; junction bases left unmatched: 5. This CDR3 contains 16 residues. Looked up from germline, CDR1 is SGDLS and CDR2 is YYNGEE. The CDR3 DNA reads as TGTGCCAGCAGCGTAGAGGGGGCGCCTATGAACACTGAAGCTTTCTTT. It yields the protein CASSVEGAPMNTEAFF.

This clone was picked up one time. This sequence joins TRBV15 and TRBJ1-2, with 7 bases fitting TRBD1. Trimming at V came to 5 bases and at J to 5 bases, leaving 8 bases not matched to a gene. This CDR3 region has 14 residues. Germline CDR1 reads LNHNV; CDR2 reads YYDKDF (reference sequence). CDR3 in amino acids: CATSGRQGVYGYTF. The CDR3 DNA follows: TGTGCCACCAGCGGCAGACAGGGAGTGTATGGCTACACCTTC.

The chain joins TRBV6-1 to TRBJ2-5, with TRBD1 matching over 7 bases. Germline trimming cut 1 base from V and 7 bases from J; bases unmatched to any gene: 3. The CDR3 has 13 amino acids. Germline assignment: CDR1 MNHNS and CDR2 SASEGT. CDR3 nucleotide sequence: TGTGCCAGCAGTGAAGGGACAGGAAGGACCCAGTACTTC. It is translated as CASSEGTGRTQYF.

Of note for this clone: At the DNA level, this CDR3 is encoded by other sequences in the same sample as well. The rearrangement joins TRBV25-1 to TRBJ1-6; the match to TRBD1 covers 9 bases. The CDR3 runs 17 residues. The trim removed 3 bases at V and 1 base at J, leaving 4 bases unmatched. Germline V lookup: CDR1 MGHDK, CDR2 SYGVNS. This CDR3 is CASSEMGQGSYNSPLHF. The CDR3 DNA follows: TGTGCCAGCAGTGAGATGGGACAGGGATCCTATAATTCACCCCTCCACTTT.

This clone occurred a few times. The chain uses TRBV7-9 and TRBJ2-3; 10 bases align to TRBD1. The germline gives CDR1 SEHNR, CDR2 FQNEAQ (reference sequence). CDR3 length: 16 residues. V lost 6 bases and J lost 0; bases outside the gene matches: 6. The CDR3, as DNA: TGTGCCAGCAGTTCCGGGACAGGGGCTAGCACAGATACGCAGTATTTT. It translates to CASSSGTGASTDTQYF.

The chain combines TRBV2 with TRBJ1-4; D is perhaps TRBD1 (6 bases). Germline V gene sequence: CDR1 SNHLY, CDR2 FYNNEI. Trimming took 5 bases from V and 4 from J, leaving 14 bases between them. The CDR3 extends over 15 amino acids. The CDR3 sequence: CASSNDRSLNEKLFF. The CDR3, as DNA: TGTGCCAGCAGTAACGACAGGAGCCTTAATGAAAAACTGTTTTTT. Filled out from reference TRBV2 and TRBJ1-4, the complete variable domain reads EPEVTQTPSHQVTQMGQEVILRCVPISNHLYFYWYRQILGQKVEFLVSFYNNEISEKSEIFDDQFSVERPDGSNFTLKIRSTKLEDSAMYFCASSNDRSLNEKLFFGSGTQLSVL.

The chain is built from TRBV11-3 and TRBJ2-7; 8 bases match TRBD2. Germline CDR1 and CDR2: SGHNT and YENEEA. With V trimmed by 5 bases and J by 5 bases, 11 bases remained unmatched. CDR3 size: 15 residues. This chain's CDR3 is CASSPQGLGPHEQYF. CDR3 DNA sequence: TGTGCCAGCAGCCCCCAGGGACTAGGTCCCCACGAGCAGTACTTC.

This chain uses TRBV5-1 with TRBJ1-4, with 7 bases lining up with TRBD1. The CDR3 contains 15 residues. The V gene end was trimmed by 4 bases and the J gene end by 4 bases; junction bases not matched to a gene: 7. Germline V gives CDR1 SGHRS, CDR2 YFSETQ. The CDR3 DNA reads as TGCGCCAGCAGCGTGAACAGGGGAGGTAATGAAAAACTGTTTTTT. This codes for CASSVNRGGNEKLFF.

In the case of this clone: Additional DNA sequences in this sample encode the identical CDR3. The rearrangement joins TRBV5-1 to TRBJ1-6, with 9 bases fitting TRBD1. CDR1 and CDR2 from the germline V gene are SGHRS and YFSETQ. The CDR3 spans 20 residues. The ends lost 5 bases at V and 7 bases at J; junction bases unmatched: 22. The CDR3 DNA is TGCGCCAGCAGTCAAGGAGGGACAGGGTTCCCATTTCAGGGCAATTCACCCCTCCACTTT. It specifies CASSQGGTGFPFQGNSPLHF.

Written as DNA, the CDR3 is TGTGCCAGCAGCTTTTCCGGGACAGGGAGCAATCAGCCCCAGCATTTT. Translated, it gives CASSFSGTGSNQPQHF. The rearrangement joins TRBV7-8 to TRBJ1-5, with 9 bases lining up with TRBD1. V dropped 3 bases and J dropped 1; count of bases not matched to a gene: 4. There are 16 residues in the CDR3. Germline CDR1 and CDR2: SGHVS and FQNEAQ.

J is TRBJ2-7 and V is TRBV9; 9 positions agree with TRBD2. V lost 3 bases to trimming and J lost 7 bases; unmatched junction nucleotides: 8. The germline CDR1 and CDR2 sequences are SGDLS and YYNGEE. The length of the CDR3 is 14 residues. The CDR3, as DNA: TGTGCCAGCAGCGGAAGCGGGAGGACGGGAGAGCAGTACTTC. It specifies CASSGSGRTGEQYF.

This clone was seen more than once but under ten times. The gene calls are TRBV19 and TRBJ2-1; TRBD1 matches 8 bases. The CDR3 extends over 13 amino acids. J was trimmed by 7 bases and V by 10 bases; bases with no gene match: 9. Per germline, CDR1 LNHDA and CDR2 SQIVND (reference sequence). The CDR3 loop reads CATRQGSLNEQFF. The CDR3 bases are TGTGCCACTAGACAGGGGAGTTTAAATGAGCAGTTCTTC.

The rearrangement joins TRBV18 to TRBJ2-5; 7 bases match TRBD2. The germline V gene encodes CDR1 KGHSH and CDR2 LQKENI. The CDR3 is 15 amino acids. V lost 4 bases, J lost 5 bases, and 10 bases stayed unmatched. This chain's CDR3 is CASSLGAGEYETQYF. CDR3 nucleotides: TGTGCCAGCTCACTTGGCGCGGGAGAGTACGAGACCCAGTACTTC.

This sequence joins TRBV11-3 and TRBJ1-2, with D possibly matching TRBD1 (6 bases). This CDR3 contains 13 residues. V lost 2 bases and J lost 4, with 8 bases in between. From germline, CDR1 is SGHNT and CDR2 YENEEA. The CDR3 DNA is TGTGCCAGCAGCTTACCGGACAGCTATGGCTACACCTTC. Residues: CASSLPDSYGYTF.

The J gene is TRBJ1-5, the V gene TRBV4-1; maybe TRBD1 (5 bases). CDR1 and CDR2 (germline): MGHRA, YSYEKL. Trimming stripped 1 base from V and 5 bases from J, with 9 bases between. This CDR3 is 14 amino acids long. As DNA, the CDR3 is TGCGCCAGCAGCCAAGCCGGCAGGGATCAGCCCCAGCATTTT. Translating gives CASSQAGRDQPQHF.

The chain couples TRBV27 to TRBJ2-5; TRBD2 aligns across 7 bases. J gave up 5 bases and V 0 bases, and 9 bases lay outside the gene matches. The V gene's germline CDR1 is MNHEY and CDR2 SMNVEV (reference sequence). CDR3 length: 16 amino acids. CDR3 nucleotide sequence: TGTGCCAGCAGTTTATCGCTCCCTACTAGCGCGGAGACCCAGTACTTC. This gives the protein CASSLSLPTSAETQYF.